Each of the 7 T cell receptor beta chains below was sequenced from the same sample in a study of cytomegalovirus exposure and HLA in healthy donors. PCR used 60 Vbeta primers and 13 Jbeta primers. Method: immunoSEQ multiplex PCR; TCRdb's copy keeps in-frame clones and lacks some. The sample includes about 37,000 clones, 80% to 90% of them seen just once. The source material was PBMCs. The receptors stem from a woman in her thirties or forties in good health and CMV-seronegative.

The CDR3 here is CASSLSVNTEAFF. The CDR3 DNA is TGTGCCAGCAGCTTATCCGTAAACACTGAAGCTTTCTTT. The chain uses TRBV7-6 and TRBJ1-1; D remains ambiguous. This CDR3 is 13 amino acids long. Trimming removed 2 bases from V and 2 bases from J, with 6 bases in between. Germline lookup yields CDR1 SGHVS and CDR2 FNYEAQ.

The J gene is TRBJ2-7, the V gene TRBV18; D gene ambiguous. This CDR3 contains 13 residues. Germline CDR1 KGHSH, CDR2 LQKENI. V gave up 8 bases and J gave up 6 bases, with 17 bases separating them. CDR3 sequence reads: CASQMALTGEQYV. The CDR3 DNA is TGTGCCAGCCAGATGGCCCTGACTGGCGAGCAGTACGTC.

V gene TRBV28 combines with J gene TRBJ1-4, with D uncertain. There are 14 residues in the CDR3. Trimming took off 5 bases at V and 6 bases at J, with 13 bases between the two ends. Germline V CDR1 and CDR2: MDHEN, SYDVKM. Here the CDR3 DNA reads TGTGCCAGCAGTGAGCCCGGAGGAGATGAAAAACTGTTTTTT. Translated, it gives CASSEPGGDEKLFF.

The table lists this clone with a few counts. The V gene is TRBV6-5, the J gene TRBJ2-1; 14 bases agree with TRBD2. V shed 5 bases and J 8 bases; nucleotides not matched to a gene: 5. The V gene's germline CDR1 is MNHEY and CDR2 SVGAGI. CDR3 length: 15 residues. This CDR3 is CASSPTSGGADEQFF. CDR3 nucleotides: TGTGCCAGCAGTCCGACTAGCGGGGGGGCAGATGAGCAGTTCTTC.

This clone was counted only a few times. This rearrangement joins TRBV5-6 to TRBJ1-4, with D maybe TRBD1 (6 bases). The CDR3 is made up of 15 amino acids. Germline-derived CDR1 and CDR2 are SGHDT and YYEEEE. Trimming removed 4 bases at V and 5 bases at J, with 15 bases between. CDR3: CASSPGDRRNEKLFF. The CDR3 DNA reads as TGTGCCAGCAGCCCAGGTGACAGGAGGAATGAAAAACTGTTTTTT.

The rearrangement links TRBV18 to TRBJ1-3, with 7 nucleotides matching TRBD1. The J segment lost 4 bases and the V segment lost 5 bases, leaving 11 bases of the junction unmatched. The CDR3 has 16 residues. The V gene's germline CDR1 is KGHSH and CDR2 LQKENI. CDR3 amino acids: CASSTVVRGLGNTIYF. CDR3 nucleotides: TGTGCCAGCTCAACGGTAGTAAGGGGGCTCGGAAACACCATATATTTT.

The chain links TRBV7-2 to TRBJ1-5; TRBD1 is a possible D gene (5 bases). The CDR3 is 13 residues long. Germline V gene lookup returns CDR1 SGHTA and CDR2 FQGNSA. Trimming took 5 bases from V and 5 from J, leaving 10 bases between them. CDR3 region: CASSVTGDQPQHF. The CDR3 bases are TGTGCCAGCAGCGTTACAGGTGATCAGCCCCAGCATTTT.